This T cell receptor (beta chain) comes out of a study of blood T cell repertoires in COVID-19. Overall study: The United States, Italy and Spain supplied acute and convalescent COVID-19 samples.

V dropped 5 bases and J dropped 1 base, with 8 bases sitting between them. Germline values: CDR1 MNHEY, CDR2 SMNVEV (reference sequence). The CDR3 runs to 13 residues. Those enrolled in Seattle joined during active infection and were followed longitudinally afterward. The protocol was immunoSEQ multiplex PCR, while the TCRdb copy is restricted to in-frame clones and leaves out a portion. The sample lists 35,000 to 40,000 clones, approximately 69% seen once, with roughly a tenth in the top ten. This TCR was recovered from a man between 65 and 79 years old with COVID-19, enrolled during active disease. Source material: peripheral blood. V and J are TRBV27 and TRBJ1-1, with no clear D. CDR3 sequence (DNA): TGTGCCAGCAGTCTCGACACGAACACTGAAGCTTTCTTT. Translation: CASSLDTNTEAFF.